This is a list of T cell receptor beta chains from one sample in a study of shared clonotypes between healthy human individuals. Produced via immunoSEQ multiplex PCR; TCRdb's table is partial and in-frame only. The table lists 2.5 million or so clones, around nine tenths of them singletons. Sequenced material: naive CD4+ T cells sorted from blood. All receptors come from a man aged 18 to 29 in good health. The CDR3 runs from the conserved cysteine through the conserved F or W. D genes are given only for firm matches. Rows give clone size only sometimes, using once, few, many, or a class for an expanded clone.

TRBV27	.	TRBJ2-3	.	CASRTGGRGDTQYF	TGTGCCAGCAGAACTGGGGGGCGCGGGGATACGCAGTATTTT
TRBV5-4	.	TRBJ2-5	.	CASSLVGEGQETQYF	TGTGCCAGCAGCTTGGTAGGGGAAGGGCAGGAGACCCAGTACTTC
TRBV5-1	.	TRBJ2-3	.	CASSSNGGLTDTQYF	TGCGCCAGCAGCTCCAACGGGGGGCTAACAGATACGCAGTATTTT
TRBV5-6	.	TRBJ1-3	once	CASSLTGSGNTIYF	TGTGCCAGCAGCTTAACAGGGTCTGGAAACACCATATATTTT
TRBV2	TRBD1	TRBJ1-2	.	CASSEVVGQGGYTF	TGTGCCAGCAGTGAAGTCGTGGGACAGGGGGGCTACACCTTC
TRBV6-6	.	TRBJ2-1	.	CASSPGNEQFF	TGTGCCAGCAGCCCCGGCAATGAGCAGTTCTTC
TRBV19	TRBD1	TRBJ1-5	.	CASSTFANRGNQPQHF	TGTGCCAGTAGTACCTTCGCTAACAGGGGGAATCAGCCCCAGCATTTT
TRBV6-5	.	TRBJ1-6	.	CASSRDSYNSPLHF	TGTGCCAGCAGTCGGGACTCTTATAATTCACCCCTCCACTTT
TRBV9	TRBD2	TRBJ2-1	.	CASSVGAGGGHNEQFF	TGTGCCAGCAGCGTAGGGGCGGGAGGTGGCCACAATGAGCAGTTCTTC
TRBV5-3	TRBD1	TRBJ1-2	.	CARSSHGRDRDYGYTF	TGTGCCAGAAGCTCCCATGGGCGGGACAGGGACTATGGCTACACCTTC
TRBV6-6	TRBD1	TRBJ1-1	.	CASGTVNTEAFF	TGTGCCAGCGGGACAGTCAACACTGAAGCTTTCTTT
TRBV29-1	TRBD1	TRBJ1-3	.	CSVQPQGAGNTIYF	TGCAGCGTTCAACCTCAGGGGGCTGGAAACACCATATATTTT
TRBV6-5	.	TRBJ2-5	.	CASRQGETQYF	TGTGCCAGCAGGCAGGGGGAGACCCAGTACTTC
TRBV28	TRBD1	TRBJ1-1	.	CASIRQGTRGTEAFF	TGTGCCAGCATCCGACAGGGAACAAGGGGCACTGAAGCTTTCTTT
TRBV9	.	TRBJ2-7	.	CASSVEPGVRYEQYF	TGTGCCAGCAGCGTAGAACCGGGAGTCCGGTACGAGCAGTACTTC
TRBV7-2	.	TRBJ2-1	.	CASSSGVPVLGYEQFF	TGTGCCAGCAGCTCGGGGGTGCCTGTGTTAGGGTATGAGCAGTTCTTC
TRBV10-3	TRBD2	TRBJ2-1	.	CAISESVAGGNEQFF	TGTGCCATCAGTGAGTCCGTGGCGGGGGGCAATGAGCAGTTCTTC
TRBV6-6	TRBD1	TRBJ1-2	.	CASTLGQNYGYTF	TGTGCCAGCACTTTGGGACAGAACTATGGCTACACCTTC
TRBV9	.	TRBJ2-5	once	CASSVAVQETQYF	TGTGCCAGCAGCGTAGCAGTACAGGAGACCCAGTACTTC
TRBV11-2	TRBD2	TRBJ2-3	.	CASSLGLAVSTDTQYF	TGTGCCAGCAGCTTAGGACTAGCGGTTAGCACAGATACGCAGTATTTT
TRBV7-6	.	TRBJ2-5	.	CASSRLPQETQYF	TGTGCCAGCAGCCGACTACCGCAAGAGACCCAGTACTTC
TRBV7-6	TRBD1	TRBJ1-6	.	CASSLGQGYNSPLHF	TGTGCCAGCAGCTTAGGACAGGGGTATAATTCACCCCTCCACTTT
TRBV18	.	TRBJ2-1	once	CASSRASSYNEQFF	TGTGCCAGCTCTAGGGCTAGCTCCTACAATGAGCAGTTCTTC
TRBV9	.	TRBJ2-2	.	CASSVLSTGELFF	TGTGCCAGCAGCGTCCTTAGCACCGGGGAGCTGTTTTTT
TRBV10-3	.	TRBJ1-2	.	CAISEVEHGYTF	TGTGCCATCAGTGAGGTGGAGCATGGCTACACCTTC
TRBV6-5	.	TRBJ1-5	.	CASTPVVGQPQHF	TGTGCCAGCACTCCTGTAGTCGGTCAGCCCCAGCATTTT
TRBV2	.	TRBJ2-3	.	CASSWTSDTQYF	TGTGCCAGCAGTTGGACTTCAGATACGCAGTATTTT
TRBV5-1	.	TRBJ2-7	.	CASSLVRQAGDEQYF	TGCGCCAGCAGCTTGGTTCGGCAAGCTGGGGACGAGCAGTACTTC